The clone carrying this T cell receptor beta chain has a count of ten or more. Its specificity is unknown. The data originate from a study of T cells in Graves' hyperthyroidism and ophthalmopathy. Ophthalmopathy patients all had a Clinical Activity Score of at least 3, a NOSPECS grade of at least 4 and disease under 3 months old. The diagnoses drew upon clinical symptoms, serum thyroxine and TRAb, thyroid ultrasound and orbital computed tomography. V lost 3 bases and J lost 3, with 12 bases in between. Germline V CDR1 and CDR2: DFQATT, SNEGSKA (reference sequence). This CDR3 comprises 13 residues. Findings and caveats of the study: The majority of expanded thyroid clonotypes above 0.001 also appeared in blood.

Template material for amplifying TCR beta CDR3 regions consisted of RNA transcripts. The primer set for the first-round RT-PCR of the TCR CDR3 was HTBI. One entry per CDR3 protein, called by TCRdb with MiXCR from the multiplex PCR reads. The table lists 250,000 to 400,000 distinct CDR3 sequences, roughly an eighth of them singletons. The clonotype originates from a woman aged 40 to 50 with Graves' ophthalmopathy. The specimen sequenced was blood. V and J are TRBV20-1 and TRBJ2-7; D may be TRBD1 (5 bases). In DNA form, the CDR3 reads TGCAGTGCTAGGGGGTCAGGGCACTACGAGCAGTACTTC. This codes for CSARGSGHYEQYF.